This entry concerns a single TCR beta chain. The target antigen is unknown. Germline-derived CDR1 and CDR2 are MNHEY and SVGAGI. The CDR3 contains 13 residues. V was clipped by 5 bases and J by 3 bases, with 11 bases between them. This sample is drawn from a study of siplizumab effects on memory and regulatory T cells. The study's findings and limits: A mean of about 69% of mappable alloreactive CD4+ clones were Treg-derived with siplizumab, compared with about 27% in controls. Only a minor fraction of alloreactive clones mapped to unstimulated subsets.

Data came from immunoSEQ multiplex PCR; TCRdb stores just in-frame clones and leaves some out. The data hold 9,200 or so clones, with approximately 70% observed a single time. In a few donor pairs, unstimulated naive, memory, effector memory and TEMRA subsets were sequenced. The sequence was obtained from a human donor in good health. The J gene is TRBJ2-7, the V gene TRBV6-5; perhaps TRBD2 as D (5 bases). The sample was effector memory CD8+ T cells sorted from blood. The subset here: unstimulated CD8+ effector memory T cells. In DNA, the CDR3 is TGTGCCAGCAGTGAACGGGAAGGCTACGAGCAGTACTTC. Translated, it gives CASSEREGYEQYF.